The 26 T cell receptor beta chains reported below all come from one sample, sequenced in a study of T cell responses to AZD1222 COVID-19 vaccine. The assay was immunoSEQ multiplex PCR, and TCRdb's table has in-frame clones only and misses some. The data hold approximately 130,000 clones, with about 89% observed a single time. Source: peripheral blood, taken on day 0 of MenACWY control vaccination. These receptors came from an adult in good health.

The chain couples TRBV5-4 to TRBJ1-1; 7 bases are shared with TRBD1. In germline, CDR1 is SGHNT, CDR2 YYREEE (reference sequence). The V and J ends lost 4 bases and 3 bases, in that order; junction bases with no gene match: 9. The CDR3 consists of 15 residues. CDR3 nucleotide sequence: TGTGCCAGCAGCCAATTGGGACAGTGGGACACTGAAGCTTTCTTT. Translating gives CASSQLGQWDTEAFF.

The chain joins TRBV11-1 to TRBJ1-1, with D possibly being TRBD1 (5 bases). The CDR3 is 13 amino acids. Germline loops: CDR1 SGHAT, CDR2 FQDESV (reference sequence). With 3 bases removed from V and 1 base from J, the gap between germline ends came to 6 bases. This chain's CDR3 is CASSLGGNTEAFF. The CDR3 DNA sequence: TGTGCCAGCAGCTTGGGGGGGAACACTGAAGCTTTCTTT. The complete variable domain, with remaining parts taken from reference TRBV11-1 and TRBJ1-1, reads EAEVAQSPRYKITEKSQAVAFWCDPISGHATLYWYRQILGQGPELLVQFQDESVVDDSQLPKDRFSAERLKGVDSTLKIQPAELGDSAMYLCASSLGGNTEAFFGQGTRLTVV.

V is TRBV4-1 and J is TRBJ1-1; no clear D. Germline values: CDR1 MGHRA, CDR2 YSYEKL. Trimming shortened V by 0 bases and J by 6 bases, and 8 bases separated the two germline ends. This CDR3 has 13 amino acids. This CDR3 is CASSQDLGAEAFF. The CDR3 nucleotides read TGCGCCAGCAGCCAAGATTTGGGCGCTGAAGCTTTCTTT.

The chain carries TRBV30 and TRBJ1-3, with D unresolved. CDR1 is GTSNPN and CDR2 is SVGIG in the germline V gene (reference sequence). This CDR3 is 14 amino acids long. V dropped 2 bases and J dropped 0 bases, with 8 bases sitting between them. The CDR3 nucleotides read TGTGCCTGGAGTAATAAGGTCTCTGGAAACACCATATATTTT. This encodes CAWSNKVSGNTIYF.

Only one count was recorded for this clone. DNA for the CDR3: TGTGCCAGCAGCTTAGGAGAGACAGGGTATAATTCACCCCTCCACTTT. Translated, it gives CASSLGETGYNSPLHF. The chain has TRBV7-9 and TRBJ1-6, with TRBD1 matching 7 bases. From germline, CDR1 is SEHNR and CDR2 FQNEAQ (reference sequence). The CDR3 has 16 residues. After removal of 1 base from V and 4 bases from J, the junction contained 4 bases not matched to a gene.

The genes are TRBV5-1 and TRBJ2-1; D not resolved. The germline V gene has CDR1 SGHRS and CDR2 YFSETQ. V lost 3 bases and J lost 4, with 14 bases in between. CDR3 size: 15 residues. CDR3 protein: CASSSPGNVYNEQFF. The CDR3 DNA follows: TGCGCCAGCAGCTCCCCCGGAAACGTTTACAATGAGCAGTTCTTC.

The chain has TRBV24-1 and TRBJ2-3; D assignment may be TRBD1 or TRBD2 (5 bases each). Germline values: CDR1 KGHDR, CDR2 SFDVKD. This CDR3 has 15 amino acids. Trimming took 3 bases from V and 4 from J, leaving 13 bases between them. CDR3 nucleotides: TGTGCCACCAGTGATGTCTCGGGGCGGCCAGATACGCAGTATTTT. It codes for CATSDVSGRPDTQYF.

The CDR3 reads CASSFPGQRALSTEAFF. Written as DNA, the CDR3 is TGTGCCAGCAGCTTTCCGGGACAGCGGGCCTTGAGCACTGAAGCTTTCTTT. V usage is TRBV5-4 and J usage is TRBJ1-1; the match to TRBD1 covers 7 bases. V was clipped by 2 bases and J by 4 bases; unmatched bases: 14. Germline V gives CDR1 SGHNT, CDR2 YYREEE (reference sequence). This CDR3 is 17 amino acids long.

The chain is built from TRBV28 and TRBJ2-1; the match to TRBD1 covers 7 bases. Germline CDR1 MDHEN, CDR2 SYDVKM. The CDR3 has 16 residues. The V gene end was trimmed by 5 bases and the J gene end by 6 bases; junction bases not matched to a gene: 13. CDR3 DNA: TGTGCCAGCAGTACCTCTACAGGGGTAGGTCGCAATGAGCAGTTCTTC. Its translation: CASSTSTGVGRNEQFF.

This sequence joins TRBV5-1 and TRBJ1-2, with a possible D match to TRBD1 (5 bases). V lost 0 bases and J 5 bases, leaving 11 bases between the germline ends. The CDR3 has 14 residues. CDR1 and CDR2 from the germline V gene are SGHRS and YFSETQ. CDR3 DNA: TGCGCCAGCAGCTTGGATCTGGGGGAGTATGGCTACACCTTC. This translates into CASSLDLGEYGYTF.

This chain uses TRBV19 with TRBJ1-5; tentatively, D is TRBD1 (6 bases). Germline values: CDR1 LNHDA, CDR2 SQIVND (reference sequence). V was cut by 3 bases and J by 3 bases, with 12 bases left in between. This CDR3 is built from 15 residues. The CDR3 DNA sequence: TGTGCCAGTAGTATTGGGACAAAAAACAATCAGCCCCAGCATTTT. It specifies CASSIGTKNNQPQHF.

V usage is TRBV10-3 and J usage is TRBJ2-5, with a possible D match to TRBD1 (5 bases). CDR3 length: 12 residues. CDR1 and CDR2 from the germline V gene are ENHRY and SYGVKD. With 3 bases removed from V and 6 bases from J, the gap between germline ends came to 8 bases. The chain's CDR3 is CAISDRVKTQYF. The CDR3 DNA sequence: TGTGCCATCAGTGACAGGGTTAAGACCCAGTACTTC.

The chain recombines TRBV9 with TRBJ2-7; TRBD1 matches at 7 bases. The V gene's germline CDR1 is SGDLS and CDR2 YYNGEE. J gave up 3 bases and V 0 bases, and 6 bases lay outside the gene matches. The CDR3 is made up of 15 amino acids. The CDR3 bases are TGTGCCAGCAGCGTAGCTACAGGGGCGGTCTACGAGCAGTACTTC. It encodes CASSVATGAVYEQYF.

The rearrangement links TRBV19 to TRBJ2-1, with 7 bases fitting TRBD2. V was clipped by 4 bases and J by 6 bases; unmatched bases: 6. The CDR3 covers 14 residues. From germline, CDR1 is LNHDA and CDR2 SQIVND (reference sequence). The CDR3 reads CASSSLAVINEQFF. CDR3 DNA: TGTGCCAGTAGTAGCCTAGCGGTGATCAATGAGCAGTTCTTC.

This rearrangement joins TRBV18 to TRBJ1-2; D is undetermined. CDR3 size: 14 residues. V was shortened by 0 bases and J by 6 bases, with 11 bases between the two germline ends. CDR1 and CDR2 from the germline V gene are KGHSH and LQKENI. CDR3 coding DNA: TGTGCCAGCTCACCACCGACACCATTAAATGGCTACACCTTC. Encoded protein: CASSPPTPLNGYTF.

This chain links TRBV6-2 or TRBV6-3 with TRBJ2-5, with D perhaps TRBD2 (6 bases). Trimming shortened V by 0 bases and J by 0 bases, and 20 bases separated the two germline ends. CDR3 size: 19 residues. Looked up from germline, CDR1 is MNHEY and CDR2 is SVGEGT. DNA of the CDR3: TGTGCCAGCAGTTACTCGCGAGAATGGACTACTTCATACCAAGAGACCCAGTACTTC. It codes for CASSYSREWTTSYQETQYF.

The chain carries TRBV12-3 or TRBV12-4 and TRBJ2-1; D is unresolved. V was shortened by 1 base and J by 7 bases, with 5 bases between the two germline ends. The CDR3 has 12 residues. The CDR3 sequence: CASSLGVNEQFF. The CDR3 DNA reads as TGTGCCAGCAGTTTAGGGGTTAATGAGCAGTTCTTC.

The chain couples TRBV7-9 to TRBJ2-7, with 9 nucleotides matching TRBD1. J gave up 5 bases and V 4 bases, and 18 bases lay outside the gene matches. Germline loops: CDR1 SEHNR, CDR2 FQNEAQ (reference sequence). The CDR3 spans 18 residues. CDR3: CASSSPGQGFPEGDEQYF. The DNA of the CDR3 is TGTGCCAGCAGCTCCCCGGGACAGGGATTCCCTGAGGGCGACGAGCAGTACTTC.

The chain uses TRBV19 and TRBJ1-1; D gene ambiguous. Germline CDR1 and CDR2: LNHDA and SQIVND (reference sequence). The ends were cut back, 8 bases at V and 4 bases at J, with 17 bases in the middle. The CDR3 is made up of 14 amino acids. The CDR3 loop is CASVDNAGSTEAFF. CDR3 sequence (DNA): TGTGCCAGTGTGGATAATGCTGGAAGCACTGAAGCTTTCTTT.

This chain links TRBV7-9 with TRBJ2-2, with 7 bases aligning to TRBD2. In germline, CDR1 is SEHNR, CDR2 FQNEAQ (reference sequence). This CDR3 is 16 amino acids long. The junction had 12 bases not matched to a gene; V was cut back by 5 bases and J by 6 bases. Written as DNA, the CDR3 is TGTGCCAGCAGCCCCGGGGAGGGAATGAGGCCCGGGGAGCTGTTTTTT. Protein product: CASSPGEGMRPGELFF.

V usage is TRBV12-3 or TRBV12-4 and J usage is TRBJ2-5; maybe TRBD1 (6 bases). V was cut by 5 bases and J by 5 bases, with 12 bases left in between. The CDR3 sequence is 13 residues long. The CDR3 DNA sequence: TGTGCCAGCAGTAACAGGGCTCGGGAGACCCAGTACTTC. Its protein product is CASSNRARETQYF.

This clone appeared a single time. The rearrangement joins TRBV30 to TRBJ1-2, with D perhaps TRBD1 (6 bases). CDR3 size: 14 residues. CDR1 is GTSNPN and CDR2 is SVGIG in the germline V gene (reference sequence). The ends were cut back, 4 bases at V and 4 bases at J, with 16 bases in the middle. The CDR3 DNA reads TGTGCCTGGACTCCCGCAGGGGCGGGCTATGGCTACACCTTC. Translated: CAWTPAGAGYGYTF.

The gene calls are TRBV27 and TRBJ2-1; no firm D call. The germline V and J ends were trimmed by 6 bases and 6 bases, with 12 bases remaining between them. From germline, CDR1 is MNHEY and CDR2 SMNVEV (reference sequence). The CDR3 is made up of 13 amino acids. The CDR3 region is CASRGIAANEQFF. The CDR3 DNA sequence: TGTGCCAGCAGAGGAATAGCCGCCAATGAGCAGTTCTTC.

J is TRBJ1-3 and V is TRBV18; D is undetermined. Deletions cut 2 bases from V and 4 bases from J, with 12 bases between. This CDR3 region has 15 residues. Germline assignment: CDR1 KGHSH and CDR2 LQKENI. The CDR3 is CASSPSRTLGNTIYF. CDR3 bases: TGTGCCAGCTCACCATCCAGGACCCTAGGAAACACCATATATTTT.

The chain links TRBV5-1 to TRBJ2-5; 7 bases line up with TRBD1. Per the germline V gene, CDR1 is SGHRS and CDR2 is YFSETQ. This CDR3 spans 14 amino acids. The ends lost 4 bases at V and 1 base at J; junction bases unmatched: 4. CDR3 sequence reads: CASSLRDSQETQYF. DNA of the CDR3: TGCGCCAGCAGCCTACGGGACAGCCAAGAGACCCAGTACTTC.

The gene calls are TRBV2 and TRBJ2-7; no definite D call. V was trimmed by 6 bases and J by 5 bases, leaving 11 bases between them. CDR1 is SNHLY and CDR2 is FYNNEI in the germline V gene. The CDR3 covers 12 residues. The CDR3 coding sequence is TGTGCCAGCAGACGAGAAGGCGACGAGCAGTACTTC. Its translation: CASRREGDEQYF. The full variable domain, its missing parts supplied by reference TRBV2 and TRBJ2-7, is EPEVTQTPSHQVTQMGQEVILRCVPISNHLYFYWYRQILGQKVEFLVSFYNNEISEKSEIFDDQFSVERPDGSNFTLKIRSTKLEDSAMYFCASRREGDEQYFGPGTRLTVT.